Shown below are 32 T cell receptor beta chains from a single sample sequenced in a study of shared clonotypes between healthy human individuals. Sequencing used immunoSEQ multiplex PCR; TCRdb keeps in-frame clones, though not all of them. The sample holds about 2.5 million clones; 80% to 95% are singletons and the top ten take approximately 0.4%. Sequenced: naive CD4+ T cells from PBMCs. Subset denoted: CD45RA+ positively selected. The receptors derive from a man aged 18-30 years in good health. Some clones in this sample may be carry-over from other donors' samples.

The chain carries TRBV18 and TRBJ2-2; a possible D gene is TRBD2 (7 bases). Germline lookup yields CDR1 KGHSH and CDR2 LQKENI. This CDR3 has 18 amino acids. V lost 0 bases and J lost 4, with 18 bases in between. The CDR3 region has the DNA TGTGCCAGCTCACCACCGGGGGCGAACGGGAGGATCACCGGGGAGCTGTTTTTT. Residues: CASSPPGANGRITGELFF.

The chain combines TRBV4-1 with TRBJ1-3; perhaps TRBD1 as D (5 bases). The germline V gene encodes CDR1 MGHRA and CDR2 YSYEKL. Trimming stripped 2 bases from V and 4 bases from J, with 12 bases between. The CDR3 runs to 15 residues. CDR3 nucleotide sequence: TGCGCCAGCAGCCAACCCAGACAGCCGGGAAACACCATATATTTT. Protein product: CASSQPRQPGNTIYF.

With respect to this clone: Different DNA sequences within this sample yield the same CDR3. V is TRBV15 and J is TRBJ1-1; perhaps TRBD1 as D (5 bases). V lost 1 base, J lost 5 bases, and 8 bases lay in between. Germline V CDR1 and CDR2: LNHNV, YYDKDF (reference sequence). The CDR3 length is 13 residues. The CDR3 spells CATSRGGVTEAFF. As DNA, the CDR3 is TGTGCCACCAGCAGAGGGGGCGTGACTGAAGCTTTCTTT.

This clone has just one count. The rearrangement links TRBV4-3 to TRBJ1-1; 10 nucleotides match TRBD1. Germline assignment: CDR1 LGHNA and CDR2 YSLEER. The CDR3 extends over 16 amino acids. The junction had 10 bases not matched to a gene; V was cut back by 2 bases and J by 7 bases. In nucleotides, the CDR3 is TGCGCCAGCAGCCAATCCTATCCGGGACAGGGGCATGAAGCTTTCTTT. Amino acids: CASSQSYPGQGHEAFF.

CDR3 protein: CASSLYAGITDTQYF. The CDR3 DNA sequence: TGTGCCAGCAGTTTATATGCGGGCATCACAGATACGCAGTATTTT. This chain links TRBV27 with TRBJ2-3; TRBD2 is a possible D gene (5 bases). This CDR3 region has 15 residues. V was clipped by 1 base and J by 2 bases, with 10 bases between them. The germline CDR1 and CDR2 sequences are MNHEY and SMNVEV (reference sequence).

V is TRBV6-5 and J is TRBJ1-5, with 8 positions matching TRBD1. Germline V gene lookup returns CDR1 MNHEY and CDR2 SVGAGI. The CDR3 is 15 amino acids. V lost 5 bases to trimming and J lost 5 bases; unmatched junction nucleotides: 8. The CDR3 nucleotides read TGTGCCAGCAGTAGCAGGGGGCGGCCCGATCAGCCCCAGCATTTT. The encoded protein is CASSSRGRPDQPQHF.

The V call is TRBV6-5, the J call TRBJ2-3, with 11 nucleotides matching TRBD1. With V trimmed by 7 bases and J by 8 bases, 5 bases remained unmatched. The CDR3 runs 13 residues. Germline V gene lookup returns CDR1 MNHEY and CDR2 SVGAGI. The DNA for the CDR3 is TGTGCCAGCACCGGGACAGGGGGAAGTACGCAGTATTTT. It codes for CASTGTGGSTQYF.

This chain's CDR3 is CASSLEMMAGRTLLEAFF. Here the CDR3 DNA reads TGTGCCAGCAGCTTGGAGATGATGGCGGGACGGACGCTGCTTGAAGCTTTCTTT. The genes are TRBV11-3 and TRBJ1-1, with a tentative D call TRBD1 (5 bases). The CDR3 consists of 18 residues. Germline assignment: CDR1 SGHNT and CDR2 YENEEA. With 3 bases removed from V and 7 bases from J, the gap between germline ends came to 27 bases.

The CDR3 bases are TGTGCCAGCAGCTTGGTGGAAAGGGAGACCCAGTACTTC. Protein sequence: CASSLVERETQYF. The V call is TRBV5-6, the J call TRBJ2-5, with D hard to call. Germline CDR1 reads SGHDT; CDR2 reads YYEEEE. CDR3 size: 13 residues. With 0 bases removed from V and 5 bases from J, the gap between germline ends came to 8 bases.

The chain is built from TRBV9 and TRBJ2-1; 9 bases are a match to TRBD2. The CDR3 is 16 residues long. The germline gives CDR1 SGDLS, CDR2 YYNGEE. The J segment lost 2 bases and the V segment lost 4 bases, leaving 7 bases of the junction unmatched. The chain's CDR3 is CASSPSGGRAYNEQFF. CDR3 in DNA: TGTGCCAGCAGCCCCTCTGGCGGGAGGGCCTACAATGAGCAGTTCTTC.

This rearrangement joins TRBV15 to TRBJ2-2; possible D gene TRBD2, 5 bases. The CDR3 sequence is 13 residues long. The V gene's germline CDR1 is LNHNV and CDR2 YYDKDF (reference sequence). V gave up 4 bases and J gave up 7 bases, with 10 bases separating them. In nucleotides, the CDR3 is TGTGCCACCAGCAAAGATCGGGGCGGGGAGCTGTTTTTT. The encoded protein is CATSKDRGGELFF. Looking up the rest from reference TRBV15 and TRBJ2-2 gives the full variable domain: DAMVIQNPRYQVTQFGKPVTLSCSQTLNHNVMYWYQQKSSQAPKLLFHYYDKDFNNEADTPDNFQSRRPNTSFCFLDIRSPGLGDTAMYLCATSKDRGGELFFGEGSRLTVL.

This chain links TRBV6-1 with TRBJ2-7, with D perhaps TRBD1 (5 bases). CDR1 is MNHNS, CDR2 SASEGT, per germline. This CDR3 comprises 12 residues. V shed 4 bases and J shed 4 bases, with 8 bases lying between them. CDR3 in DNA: TGTGCCAGCAGTGGACAGAGATACGAGCAGTACTTC. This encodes CASSGQRYEQYF.

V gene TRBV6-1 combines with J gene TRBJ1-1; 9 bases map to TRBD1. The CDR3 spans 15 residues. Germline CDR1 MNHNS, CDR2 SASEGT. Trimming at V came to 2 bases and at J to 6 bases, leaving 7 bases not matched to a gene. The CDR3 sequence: CASSERGQGLSEAFF. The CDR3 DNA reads TGTGCCAGCAGTGAACGGGGACAGGGCCTGTCTGAAGCTTTCTTT.

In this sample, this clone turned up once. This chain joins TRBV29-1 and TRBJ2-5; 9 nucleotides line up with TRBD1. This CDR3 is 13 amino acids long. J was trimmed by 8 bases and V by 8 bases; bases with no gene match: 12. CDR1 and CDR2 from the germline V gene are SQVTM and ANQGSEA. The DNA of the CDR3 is TGCAGCTCCGGGACAGGGCTTCGAGGCACCCAGTACTTC. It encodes CSSGTGLRGTQYF.

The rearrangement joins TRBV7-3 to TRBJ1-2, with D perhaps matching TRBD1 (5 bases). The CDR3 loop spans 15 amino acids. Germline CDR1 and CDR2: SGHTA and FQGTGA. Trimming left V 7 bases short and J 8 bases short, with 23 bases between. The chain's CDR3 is CASTPSGTQKGGYTF. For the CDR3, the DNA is TGTGCCAGCACCCCCTCCGGGACGCAGAAAGGGGGCTACACCTTC.

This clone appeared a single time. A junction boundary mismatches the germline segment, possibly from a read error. The CDR3 nucleotides read TGTGCCAGCAGCTTGGCCCCCGCCTCCCGGGACACCGATACCCCGTACTTC. This translates into CASSLAPASRDTDTPYF. V is TRBV7-3 and J is TRBJ2-5; possibly TRBD1 for D (6 bases). Germline values: CDR1 SGHTA, CDR2 FQGTGA. CDR3 size: 17 residues.

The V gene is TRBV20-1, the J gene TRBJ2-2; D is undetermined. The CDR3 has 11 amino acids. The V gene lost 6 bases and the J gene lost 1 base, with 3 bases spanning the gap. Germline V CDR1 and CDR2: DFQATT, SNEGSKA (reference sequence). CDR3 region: CSAQNTGELFF. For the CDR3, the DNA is TGCAGTGCCCAGAACACCGGGGAGCTGTTTTTT.

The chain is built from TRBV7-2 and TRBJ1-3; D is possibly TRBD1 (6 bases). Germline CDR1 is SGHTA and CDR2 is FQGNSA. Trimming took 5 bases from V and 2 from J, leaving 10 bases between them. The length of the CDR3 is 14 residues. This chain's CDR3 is CASSPDSPGNTIYF. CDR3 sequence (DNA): TGTGCCAGCAGCCCGGACAGTCCTGGAAACACCATATATTTT.

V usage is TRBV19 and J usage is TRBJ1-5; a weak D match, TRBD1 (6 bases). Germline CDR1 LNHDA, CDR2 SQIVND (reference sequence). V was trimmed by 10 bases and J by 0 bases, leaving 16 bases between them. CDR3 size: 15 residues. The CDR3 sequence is CATQTGAYSNQPQHF. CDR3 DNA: TGTGCCACCCAAACGGGGGCGTATAGCAATCAGCCCCAGCATTTT.

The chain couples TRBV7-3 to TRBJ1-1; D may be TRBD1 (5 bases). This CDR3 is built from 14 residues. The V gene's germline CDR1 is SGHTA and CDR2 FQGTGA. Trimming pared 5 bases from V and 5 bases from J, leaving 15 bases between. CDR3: CASSPQASVTEAFF. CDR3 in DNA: TGTGCCAGCAGCCCACAGGCATCGGTGACTGAAGCTTTCTTT. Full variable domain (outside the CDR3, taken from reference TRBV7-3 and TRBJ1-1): GAGVSQTPSNKVTEKGKYVELRCDPISGHTALYWYRQSLGQGPEFLIYFQGTGAADDSGLPNDRFFAVRPEGSVSTLKIQRTERGDSAVYLCASSPQASVTEAFFGQGTRLTVV.

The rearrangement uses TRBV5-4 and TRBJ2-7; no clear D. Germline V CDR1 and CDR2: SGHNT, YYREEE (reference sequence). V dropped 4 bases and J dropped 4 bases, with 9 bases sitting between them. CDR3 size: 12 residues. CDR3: CASSRWGYEQYF. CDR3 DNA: TGTGCCAGCAGCCGATGGGGTTACGAGCAGTACTTC.

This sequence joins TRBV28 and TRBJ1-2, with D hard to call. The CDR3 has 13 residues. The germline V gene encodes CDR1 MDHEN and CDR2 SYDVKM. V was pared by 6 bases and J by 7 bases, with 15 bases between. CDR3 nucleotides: TGTGCCAGCAGGGGTAGGAGGAGAGGTGGCTACACCTTC. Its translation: CASRGRRRGGYTF.

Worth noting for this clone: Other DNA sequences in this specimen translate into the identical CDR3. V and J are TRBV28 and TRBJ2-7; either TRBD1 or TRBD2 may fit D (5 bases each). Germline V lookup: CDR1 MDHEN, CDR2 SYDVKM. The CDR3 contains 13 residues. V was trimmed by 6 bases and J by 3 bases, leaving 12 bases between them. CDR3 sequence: CASRRGVGYEQYF. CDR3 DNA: TGTGCCAGCAGGCGAGGGGTTGGCTACGAGCAGTACTTC. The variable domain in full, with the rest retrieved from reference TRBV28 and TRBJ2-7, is DVKVTQSSRYLVKRTGEKVFLECVQDMDHENMFWYRQDPGLGLRLIYFSYDVKMKEKGDIPEGYSVSREKKERFSLILESASTNQTSMYLCASRRGVGYEQYFGPGTRLTVT.

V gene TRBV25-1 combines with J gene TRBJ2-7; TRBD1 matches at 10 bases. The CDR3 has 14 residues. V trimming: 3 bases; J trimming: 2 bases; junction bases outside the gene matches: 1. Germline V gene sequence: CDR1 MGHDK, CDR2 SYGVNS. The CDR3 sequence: CASSDGTGAYEQYF. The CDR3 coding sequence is TGTGCCAGCAGTGACGGGACAGGGGCCTACGAGCAGTACTTC.

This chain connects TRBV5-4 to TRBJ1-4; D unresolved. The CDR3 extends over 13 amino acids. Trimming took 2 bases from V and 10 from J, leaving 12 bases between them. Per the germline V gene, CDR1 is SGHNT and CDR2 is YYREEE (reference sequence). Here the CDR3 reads CASSFWGSRKLFF. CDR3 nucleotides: TGTGCCAGCAGCTTTTGGGGTTCGAGAAAACTGTTTTTT.

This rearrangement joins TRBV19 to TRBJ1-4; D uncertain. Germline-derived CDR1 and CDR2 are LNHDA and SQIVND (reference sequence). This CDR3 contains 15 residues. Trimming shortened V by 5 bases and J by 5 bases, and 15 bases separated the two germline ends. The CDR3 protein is CASSQGRSRNEKLFF. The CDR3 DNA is TGTGCCAGTAGTCAAGGACGCAGCCGGAATGAAAAACTGTTTTTT.

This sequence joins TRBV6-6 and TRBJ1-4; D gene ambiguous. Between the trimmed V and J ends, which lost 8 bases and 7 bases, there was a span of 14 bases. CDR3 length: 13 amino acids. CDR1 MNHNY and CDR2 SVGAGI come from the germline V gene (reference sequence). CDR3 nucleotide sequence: TGTGCCAGCGTTACCCCCCCTGGTGAAAAACTGTTTTTT. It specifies CASVTPPGEKLFF.

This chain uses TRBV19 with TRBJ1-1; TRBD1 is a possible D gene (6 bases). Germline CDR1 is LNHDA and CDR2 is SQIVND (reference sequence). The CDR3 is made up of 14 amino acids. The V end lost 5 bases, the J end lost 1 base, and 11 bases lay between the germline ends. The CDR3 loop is CASSPQGTNTEAFF. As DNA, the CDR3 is TGTGCCAGTAGTCCACAGGGTACGAACACTGAAGCTTTCTTT.

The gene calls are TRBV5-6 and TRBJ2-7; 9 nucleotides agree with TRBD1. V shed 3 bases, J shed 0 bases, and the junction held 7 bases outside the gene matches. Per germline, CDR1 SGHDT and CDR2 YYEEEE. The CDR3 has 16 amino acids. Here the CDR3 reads CASSSYTGGISYEQYF. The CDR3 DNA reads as TGTGCCAGCAGCTCCTATACAGGGGGCATCTCCTACGAGCAGTACTTC.

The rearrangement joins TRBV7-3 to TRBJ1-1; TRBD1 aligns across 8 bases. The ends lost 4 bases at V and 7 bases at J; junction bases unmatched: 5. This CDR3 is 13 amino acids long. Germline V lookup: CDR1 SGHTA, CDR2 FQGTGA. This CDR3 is CASSSPGQVEAFF. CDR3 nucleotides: TGTGCCAGCAGCTCCCCGGGACAGGTTGAAGCTTTCTTT.

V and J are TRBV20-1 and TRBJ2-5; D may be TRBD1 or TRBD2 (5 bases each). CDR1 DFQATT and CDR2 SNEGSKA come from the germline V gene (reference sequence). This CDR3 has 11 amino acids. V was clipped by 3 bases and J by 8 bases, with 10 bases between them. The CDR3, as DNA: TGCAGTGCTAGGGATCGGGACACCCAGTACTTC. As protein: CSARDRDTQYF.

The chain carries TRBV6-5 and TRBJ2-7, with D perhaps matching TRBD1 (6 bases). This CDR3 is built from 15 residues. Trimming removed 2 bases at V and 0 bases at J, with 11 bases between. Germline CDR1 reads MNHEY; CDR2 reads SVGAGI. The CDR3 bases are TGTGCCAGCAGTTACATGTCCAGGGGCTCCTACGAGCAGTACTTC. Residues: CASSYMSRGSYEQYF.